This T cell receptor beta chain was captured by sequencing in a study of control samples from healthy donors and cancer patients. The CDR3 runs to 11 residues. Trimming took off 5 bases at V and 8 bases at J, with 10 bases between the two ends. Germline values: CDR1 DFQATT, CDR2 SNEGSKA (reference sequence). Repertoires were generated with immunoSEQ multiplex PCR, while TCRdb's copy carries only in-frame clones and drops some. The sample contains about 54,000 clones, around 96% of which appear only once. V and J are TRBV20-1 and TRBJ1-3; D uncertain. This receptor was taken from a young woman in good health. The sequenced sample consisted of blood. The CDR3 DNA follows: TGCAGTGCTGAACTGCAGGACACCATATATTTT. The encoded protein is CSAELQDTIYF.